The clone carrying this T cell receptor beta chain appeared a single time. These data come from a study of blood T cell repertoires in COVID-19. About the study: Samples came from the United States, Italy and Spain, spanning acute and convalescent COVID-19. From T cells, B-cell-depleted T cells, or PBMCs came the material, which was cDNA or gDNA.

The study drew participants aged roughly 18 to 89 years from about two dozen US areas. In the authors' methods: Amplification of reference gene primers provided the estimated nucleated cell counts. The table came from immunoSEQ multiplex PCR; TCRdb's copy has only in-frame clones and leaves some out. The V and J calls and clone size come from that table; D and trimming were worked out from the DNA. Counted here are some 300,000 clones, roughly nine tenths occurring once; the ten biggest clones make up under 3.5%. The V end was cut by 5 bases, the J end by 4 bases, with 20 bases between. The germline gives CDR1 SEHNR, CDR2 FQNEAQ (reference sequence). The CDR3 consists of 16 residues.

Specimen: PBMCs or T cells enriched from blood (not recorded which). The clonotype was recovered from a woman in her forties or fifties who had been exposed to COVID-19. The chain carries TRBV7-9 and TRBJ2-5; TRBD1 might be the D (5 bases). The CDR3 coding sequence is TGTGCCAGCAGCCCAGGGATAGCCGACTTTCGAGAGACCCAGTACTTC. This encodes CASSPGIADFRETQYF. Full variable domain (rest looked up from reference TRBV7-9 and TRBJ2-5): DTGVSQNPRHKITKRGQNVTFRCDPISEHNRLYWYRQTLGQGPEFLTYFQNEAQLEKSRLLSDRFSAERPKGSFSTLEIQRTEQGDSAMYLCASSPGIADFRETQYFGPGTRLLVL.